This is a list of T cell receptor beta chains from one sample in a study of T-cell memory formation after mild COVID-19. TCRdb re-derived calls from the 5' RACE reads in MiXCR, one entry per CDR3 protein. Of 360,000 or so distinct CDR3 sequences in the sample, 25% to 30% are singletons; the top ten hold approximately 15%. Source material: PBMCs or a T cell subset sorted from them (not recorded which). The receptors derive from an adult woman who had mild COVID-19 (a few samples of this study predate the infection). Cell type and time point are not known. Both conserved end residues are part of each CDR3. A D gene is named only where the DNA matches it firmly. Size is stated for part of the rows, as once, few or many counts, or as a class when the clone is expanded.

D gene,V gene,J gene,clone size,CDR3 DNA,CDR3 protein
-,TRBV20-1,TRBJ2-3,-,TGCAGTGCTACTAGCACAGATACGCAGTATTTT,CSATSTDTQYF
TRBD2,TRBV2,TRBJ2-5,-,TGTGCCAGCACCTGGGGCGGGAGGCCGCTCGAAGAGACCCAGTACTTC,CASTWGGRPLEETQYF
-,TRBV18,TRBJ2-5,-,TGTGCCAGCTCTCCAGACGTGGGGGCCGGGGAGACCCAGTACTTC,CASSPDVGAGETQYF
TRBD1,TRBV7-6,TRBJ1-1,-,TGTGCCAGCAGCTATTATACTCCGGGGACAGGGGCCACTGAAGCTTTCTTT,CASSYYTPGTGATEAFF
-,TRBV4-3,TRBJ1-1,-,TGCGCCAGCAGCCGCCGTCCCGGAGACAACACTGAAGCTTTCTTT,CASSRRPGDNTEAFF
-,TRBV9,TRBJ2-1,few,TGTGCCAGCAGCGTAGCCGACACTAGTTTCAATGAGCAGTTCTTC,CASSVADTSFNEQFF
-,TRBV7-2,TRBJ2-1,few,TGTGCCAGCAGCTTAGCGTACAAAAGCACGGATGAGCAGTTCTTC,CASSLAYKSTDEQFF
-,TRBV18,TRBJ1-1,once,TGTGCCAGCTCACCGCACAAGAACACTGAAGCTTTCTTT,CASSPHKNTEAFF
TRBD1,TRBV15,TRBJ2-7,few,TGTGCCACCAGCAAGGGACAGGGGACCTACGAGCAGTACTTC,CATSKGQGTYEQYF
-,TRBV7-6,TRBJ2-3,few,TGTGCCAGCAGCTTAGCACGAGCAAGCAGTCGCACAGATACGCAGTATTTT,CASSLARASSRTDTQYF
-,TRBV6-2/TRBV6-3,TRBJ1-1,-,TGTGCCAGTTCGATAGGGTCGGCTAAGGGGAACACTGAAGCTTTCTTT,CASSIGSAKGNTEAFF
TRBD2,TRBV5-1,TRBJ2-1,-,TGCGCCAGCAGACCCCGGGGGGGGAGCTCCTACAATGAGCAGTTCTTC,CASRPRGGSSYNEQFF
TRBD1,TRBV6-6,TRBJ1-1,once,TGTGCCAGCAGTTACCGTCATGCGGGACAGGGAGCGAACACTGAAGCTTTCTTT,CASSYRHAGQGANTEAFF